The present T cell receptor (beta chain) was sequenced within a study of blood T cells in healthy people across ages. The study's findings and limits: The recorded TCR beta diversity per million T cells decreased in a roughly linear manner with age. When set beside aged donors, long-lived donors presented more naive CD4+ cells and higher diversity.

Roughly 10 milliliters of peripheral blood were drawn from each donor into EDTA-treated tubes. Per sample, extraction of total RNA gave at least 5 micrograms in every case. In the case of this clonotype: Its antigen is currently unknown.

It was with a sample-barcoded 5' primer and a J-beta primer mix that a second PCR of about 6 to 12 cycles was run. One entry per CDR3 protein results from TCRdb running MiXCR on the 5' RACE reads. The profile shows around 1,500,000 distinct CDR3 sequences, 35% to 45% of them singletons. The specimen sequenced was blood. This clonotype was obtained from a young woman in good health.

CDR3 DNA sequence: TGTGCCAGCTTACTATCGGGCAATCAGCCCCAGCATTTT. This translates into CASLLSGNQPQHF. V is TRBV28 and J is TRBJ1-5; D call uncertain. CDR1 and CDR2 (germline): MDHEN, SYDVKM. The CDR3 is 13 amino acids. Trimming removed 8 bases from V and 2 bases from J, with 10 bases in between.